This entry is about one T cell receptor beta chain. Its antigen remains unknown. TCRdb keeps only in-frame clones here, not all; method: immunoSEQ multiplex PCR. The profile shows a few hundred thousand clones, approximately 65% of them singletons. This record belongs to a study of shared clonotypes between healthy human individuals. General study results and limits: Tissue TCR repertoires likely differ from these blood-only repertoires.

The CDR3 totals 11 residues. Trimming shortened V by 4 bases and J by 5 bases, and 7 bases separated the two germline ends. Germline CDR1 and CDR2: SQVTM and ANQGSEA. The sequence was obtained from a man aged 30-40 years in good health. The V and J genes are TRBV29-1 and TRBJ2-3; D not resolved. Sequenced sample: memory CD4+ T cells sorted from blood. Subset described: CD45RA-negative fraction. DNA of the CDR3: TGCAGCGTTGTAGTAGGAGATACGCAGTATTTT. Protein: CSVVVGDTQYF.